The 24 T cell receptor beta chains below come from one sample, sequenced in a study of T cell responses to AZD1222 COVID-19 vaccine. The protocol was immunoSEQ multiplex PCR, while the TCRdb copy is restricted to in-frame clones and leaves out a portion. The sample carries some 120,000 clones, 87% recorded once. Sequenced here: peripheral blood, sampled on day 0 of AZD1222 vaccination. The receptors here all came from an adult in good health.

The rearrangement links TRBV7-3 to TRBJ2-1; TRBD2 matches 13 bases. Per the germline V gene, CDR1 is SGHTA and CDR2 is FQGTGA. V was pared by 5 bases and J by 5 bases, with 3 bases of the junction left unmatched. The length of the CDR3 is 15 residues. This CDR3 is CASSLGTSGNNEQFF. CDR3 coding DNA: TGTGCCAGCAGCCTCGGGACTAGCGGGAACAATGAGCAGTTCTTC.

J is TRBJ2-3 and V is TRBV5-4, with TRBD1 as a possible D gene (5 bases). This CDR3 is 16 amino acids long. Per germline, CDR1 SGHNT and CDR2 YYREEE (reference sequence). V was clipped by 4 bases and J by 5 bases, with 20 bases between them. CDR3 in amino acids: CASSIATPREGDTQYF. The CDR3 DNA is TGTGCCAGCAGCATCGCCACCCCCAGGGAAGGAGATACGCAGTATTTT.

This chain uses TRBV28 with TRBJ2-7; a weak D match, TRBD2 (5 bases). This CDR3 is built from 13 residues. Germline V CDR1 and CDR2: MDHEN, SYDVKM. V gave up 6 bases and J gave up 3 bases, with 12 bases separating them. The CDR3 protein is CASRDGIIYEQYF. For the CDR3, the DNA is TGTGCCAGCAGGGACGGGATCATCTACGAGCAGTACTTC.

The rearrangement uses TRBV27 and TRBJ1-1, with D perhaps TRBD1 (5 bases). From germline, CDR1 is MNHEY and CDR2 SMNVEV (reference sequence). V dropped 10 bases and J dropped 7 bases, with 22 bases sitting between them. There are 14 residues in the CDR3. The CDR3 loop is CATGGTSRIGEAFF. The CDR3 coding sequence is TGTGCCACTGGGGGGACGTCCCGAATCGGTGAAGCTTTCTTT.

The chain uses TRBV30 and TRBJ1-1; TRBD1 might be the D (6 bases). The CDR3 extends over 15 amino acids. Germline V gives CDR1 GTSNPN, CDR2 SVGIG (reference sequence). V was cut by 0 bases and J by 3 bases, with 14 bases left in between. The CDR3: CAWSVHRRGDTEAFF. In DNA form, the CDR3 reads TGTGCCTGGAGTGTACATCGCAGGGGAGACACTGAAGCTTTCTTT.

V and J are TRBV5-6 and TRBJ1-5; no definite D call. The V gene lost 4 bases and the J gene lost 0 bases, with 14 bases spanning the gap. Germline CDR1 reads SGHDT; CDR2 reads YYEEEE. CDR3 size: 16 residues. The chain's CDR3 is CASSQKSGYSNQPQHF. The CDR3 nucleotides read TGTGCCAGCAGCCAAAAATCGGGGTATAGCAATCAGCCCCAGCATTTT. Full variable domain (rest looked up from reference TRBV5-6 and TRBJ1-5): DAGVTQSPTHLIKTRGQQVTLRCSPKSGHDTVSWYQQALGQGPQFIFQYYEEEERQRGNFPDRFSGHQFPNYSSELNVNALLLGDSALYLCASSQKSGYSNQPQHFGDGTRLSIL.

This chain joins TRBV7-2 and TRBJ1-5; D is undetermined. The CDR3 sequence is 15 residues long. Germline V CDR1 and CDR2: SGHTA, FQGNSA. V was shortened by 5 bases and J by 0 bases, with 11 bases between the two germline ends. The CDR3 protein is CASSPGGNSNQPQHF. The CDR3 DNA follows: TGTGCCAGCAGCCCGGGCGGTAATAGCAATCAGCCCCAGCATTTT.

The chain carries TRBV2 and TRBJ1-2; D unclear. V was shortened by 5 bases and J by 8 bases, with 9 bases between the two germline ends. Germline CDR1 and CDR2: SNHLY and FYNNEI. CDR3 length equals 11 residues. The CDR3: CASSPGRGYTF. The DNA for the CDR3 is TGTGCCAGCAGTCCCGGGCGAGGCTACACCTTC.

J is TRBJ1-1 and V is TRBV10-3, with D possibly matching TRBD1 (6 bases). The CDR3 runs 15 residues. The germline V and J ends were trimmed by 0 bases and 2 bases, with 10 bases remaining between them. Looked up from germline, CDR1 is ENHRY and CDR2 is SYGVKD. The CDR3: CAISESRTANTEAFF. CDR3 coding DNA: TGTGCCATCAGTGAGTCTAGGACAGCTAACACTGAAGCTTTCTTT.

The sample holds a few counts of this clone. The same CDR3 also results from other DNA sequences found in this sample. This sequence joins TRBV20-1 and TRBJ1-2; D uncertain. V lost 1 base, J lost 0 bases, and 0 bases lay in between. The CDR3 extends over 11 amino acids. Germline CDR1 reads DFQATT; CDR2 reads SNEGSKA (reference sequence). The CDR3 DNA sequence: TGCAGTGCTAGAGCTAACTATGGCTACACCTTC. Translating it yields CSARANYGYTF.

The chain employs TRBV5-1 and TRBJ1-4; D gene ambiguous. The CDR3 runs to 14 residues. Germline loops: CDR1 SGHRS, CDR2 YFSETQ. Between the trimmed V and J ends, which lost 4 bases and 7 bases, there was a span of 14 bases. Here the CDR3 DNA reads TGCGCCAGCAGCCGGGAGGATCGTGGTGAAAAACTGTTTTTT. It specifies CASSREDRGEKLFF.

The rearrangement links TRBV5-1 to TRBJ1-2; tentative D call: TRBD1 (5 bases). Germline CDR1 and CDR2: SGHRS and YFSETQ. The CDR3 extends over 15 amino acids. Trimming stripped 0 bases from V and 6 bases from J, with 15 bases between. The CDR3 DNA sequence: TGCGCCAGCAGCTTGGAAGGGGCGAATCAGAATGGCTACACCTTC. Amino acids: CASSLEGANQNGYTF.

The chain joins TRBV5-6 to TRBJ2-1, with no clear D. Trimming removed 5 bases at V and 2 bases at J, with 11 bases between. Germline lookup yields CDR1 SGHDT and CDR2 YYEEEE. CDR3 size: 14 residues. The CDR3 DNA is TGTGCCAGCAGTTCTGGCCCGACCTACAATGAGCAGTTCTTC. Its translation is CASSSGPTYNEQFF.

This clone has only a few counts. V and J are TRBV5-1 and TRBJ2-3, with 10 bases matching TRBD2. CDR3 length equals 15 residues. The germline gives CDR1 SGHRS, CDR2 YFSETQ. V lost 6 bases to trimming and J lost 6 bases; unmatched junction nucleotides: 10. The CDR3 DNA reads TGCGCCAGCACCCGTGGGCTAGCGGGAGCTGATACGCAGTATTTT. As protein: CASTRGLAGADTQYF.

The V and J genes are TRBV29-1 and TRBJ2-3; 7 bases are a match to TRBD1. V lost 5 bases to trimming and J lost 0 bases; unmatched junction nucleotides: 2. This CDR3 contains 13 residues. Germline values: CDR1 SQVTM, CDR2 ANQGSEA. In DNA, the CDR3 is TGCAGCGTTCCGGGACAGAGCACAGATACGCAGTATTTT. It translates to CSVPGQSTDTQYF.

The V gene is TRBV6-2 or TRBV6-3, the J gene TRBJ2-7; D unresolved. V was trimmed by 6 bases and J by 7 bases, leaving 10 bases between them. CDR3 length equals 11 residues. Germline CDR1 is MNHEY and CDR2 is SVGEGT. The CDR3 reads CASSDDREQYF. CDR3 coding DNA: TGTGCCAGCAGCGACGATAGGGAGCAGTACTTC.

This chain uses TRBV5-4 with TRBJ1-1; no clear D. CDR1 and CDR2 from the germline V gene are SGHNT and YYREEE (reference sequence). V lost 0 bases and J 3 bases, leaving 15 bases between the germline ends. The CDR3 covers 16 residues. The CDR3 region has the DNA TGTGCCAGCAGCTTGGCCGTAGGGTGGGAGGACACTGAAGCTTTCTTT. It encodes CASSLAVGWEDTEAFF.

The chain couples TRBV10-3 to TRBJ1-3; the D is unclear. Deletions cut 3 bases from V and 0 bases from J, with 9 bases between. CDR1 is ENHRY and CDR2 is SYGVKD in the germline V gene. The CDR3 totals 15 residues. The CDR3 sequence is CAISDGLSSGNTIYF. The CDR3 DNA reads as TGTGCCATCAGTGACGGGCTTAGCTCTGGAAACACCATATATTTT.

The chain carries TRBV18 and TRBJ1-1; 7 nucleotides agree with TRBD1. The CDR3 length is 17 residues. Trimming took 1 base from V and 0 from J; bases not matched to a gene: 8. CDR1 and CDR2 (germline): KGHSH, LQKENI. CDR3 residues: CASSPQLGQSLNTEAFF. CDR3 DNA sequence: TGTGCCAGCTCACCACAGCTGGGACAGAGTTTGAACACTGAAGCTTTCTTT.

This sequence joins TRBV12-3 or TRBV12-4 and TRBJ1-1; D might be TRBD1 (6 bases). CDR3 length: 13 amino acids. Trimming took 11 bases from V and 3 from J, leaving 16 bases between them. The CDR3 loop reads CAGQDTGYTEAFF. For the CDR3, the DNA is TGTGCCGGACAAGACACAGGGTACACTGAAGCTTTCTTT.

This clone was observed once. This chain connects TRBV10-1 to TRBJ1-4; the match to TRBD1 covers 8 bases. The trim removed 8 bases at V and 2 bases at J, leaving 4 bases unmatched. The CDR3 is made up of 14 amino acids. Looked up from germline, CDR1 is WNHNN and CDR2 is SYGVQD (reference sequence). The CDR3 reads CASLRTGTNEKLFF. The CDR3 region has the DNA TGCGCCAGCCTACGGACAGGGACTAATGAAAAACTGTTTTTT.

A single count supports this clone. The gene calls are TRBV5-1 and TRBJ2-7, with 10 nucleotides matching TRBD2. V lost 5 bases and J lost 2; bases outside the gene matches: 16. Germline V gene data show CDR1 as SGHRS and CDR2 as YFSETQ. This CDR3 spans 18 amino acids. CDR3 protein: CASSPGPSGGVSTYEQYF. DNA of the CDR3: TGCGCCAGCAGTCCGGGTCCTAGCGGGGGAGTCTCTACCTACGAGCAGTACTTC.

The chain has TRBV6-5 and TRBJ1-1, with TRBD1 as a possible D gene (6 bases). V lost 2 bases and J lost 5, with 12 bases in between. The CDR3 totals 14 residues. Germline V gene data show CDR1 as MNHEY and CDR2 as SVGAGI. The CDR3 DNA reads as TGTGCCAGCAGTTACCCAGGGGCTCTAACTGAAGCTTTCTTT. This translates into CASSYPGALTEAFF.

CDR3 residues: CSVTTGESGYTF. CDR3 sequence (DNA): TGCAGCGTAACCACAGGGGAAAGTGGCTACACCTTC. The chain joins TRBV29-1 to TRBJ1-2, with TRBD1 matching 7 bases. Germline V gene lookup returns CDR1 SQVTM and CDR2 ANQGSEA. CDR3 size: 12 residues. V trimming: 6 bases; J trimming: 7 bases; junction bases outside the gene matches: 8.